The subject of this entry is one T cell receptor (beta chain). Its specificity is not known. The entry originates in a study of vaccination effects on CD4 cells after COVID-19. Across the whole study: Post-vaccine sampling occurred a median 72 days after the second dose. Study-wide results and limits: Only a few convalescent patients and no early post-infection timepoints featured in the study.

The ends lost 4 bases at V and 4 bases at J; junction bases unmatched: 0. The length of the CDR3 is 13 residues. Per the germline V gene, CDR1 is MNHEY and CDR2 is SMNVEV (reference sequence). TCRdb's copy holds only in-frame clones and misses some; the assay was immunoSEQ multiplex PCR. This sample yields roughly 40,000 clones, of which about 62% are seen a single time; roughly 7.7% belongs to the top ten. Once cultured for roughly nine days, the cells underwent separation to obtain CD4+ T cells. Participants received two doses of either the BNT162b2 or mRNA-1273 vaccine. This TCR was recovered from a human donor who received a COVID-19 vaccine. This specimen consisted of CD4+ T cells from PBMCs cultured without peptide, obtained after COVID-19 vaccination. The gene calls are TRBV27 and TRBJ1-1; 10 bases fit TRBD1. The CDR3 protein is CASSWTGGTEAFF. In DNA form, the CDR3 reads TGTGCCAGCAGTTGGACAGGGGGCACTGAAGCTTTCTTT.